Shown below are 23 T cell receptor beta chains from a single sample sequenced in a study of radiation and T cells in renal cell carcinoma. Time point denoted: blood 2 weeks post-SBRT. As for treatment: 15 Gy SBRT to primary tumor, nephrectomy 4 weeks later. The assay was immunoSEQ multiplex PCR, and TCRdb's table has in-frame clones only and misses some. The sample shows some 120,000 clones, approximately 85% of them seen only once. The sequences come from blood, collected from a patient whose treatment included radiotherapy and nephrectomy. These receptors were collected from a man in his fifties with renal cell carcinoma.

J is TRBJ1-2 and V is TRBV6-1; D remains ambiguous. Looked up from germline, CDR1 is MNHNS and CDR2 is SASEGT. There are 14 residues in the CDR3. Trimming removed 1 base at V and 5 bases at J, with 11 bases between. CDR3 loop: CASSEDTWGYGYTF. The CDR3 nucleotides read TGTGCCAGCAGTGAAGACACCTGGGGTTATGGCTACACCTTC.

This clone was seen a handful of times. V and J are TRBV7-9 and TRBJ2-4; possibly TRBD1 for D (5 bases). Germline lookup yields CDR1 SEHNR and CDR2 FQNEAQ (reference sequence). CDR3 length: 14 amino acids. The V gene lost 5 bases and the J gene lost 9 bases, with 17 bases spanning the gap. The CDR3 sequence is CASSDRQYEAIQYF. The CDR3 DNA reads TGTGCCAGCAGCGACAGACAGTACGAAGCCATTCAGTACTTC.

This clone has a handful of counts. The rearrangement uses TRBV30 and TRBJ1-2, with D possibly matching TRBD1 (6 bases). The CDR3 spans 12 residues. V was trimmed by 2 bases and J by 8 bases, leaving 12 bases between them. Germline CDR1 is GTSNPN and CDR2 is SVGIG (reference sequence). CDR3 DNA: TGTGCCTGGAGTTACGGGGGACACGGCTACACCTTC. This sequence encodes CAWSYGGHGYTF.

This clone was seen only once. The rearrangement joins TRBV6-6 to TRBJ1-5; D gene uncertain. CDR3 length: 15 amino acids. Germline CDR1 and CDR2: MNHNY and SVGAGI (reference sequence). V shed 2 bases and J shed 3 bases, with 11 bases lying between them. The CDR3 loop reads CASSYGFPTNQPQHF. The DNA of the CDR3 is TGTGCCAGCAGTTACGGTTTCCCCACCAATCAGCCCCAGCATTTT.

The chain couples TRBV9 to TRBJ2-7; no reliable D call. CDR3 size: 16 residues. V dropped 0 bases and J dropped 2 bases, with 15 bases sitting between them. Germline CDR1 reads SGDLS; CDR2 reads YYNGEE. DNA of the CDR3: TGTGCCAGCAGCGTAGCTCCGGACGTCCTTACCTACGAGCAGTACTTC. This translates into CASSVAPDVLTYEQYF.

The chain combines TRBV7-8 with TRBJ2-1; the D is unclear. CDR3 length: 16 residues. Trimming removed 1 base from V and 7 bases from J, with 17 bases in between. Germline V gives CDR1 SGHVS, CDR2 FQNEAQ. The CDR3 region has the DNA TGTGCCAGCAGCTTAGATTGGCTAGGCGGTAGAAATGAGCAGTTCTTC. Residues: CASSLDWLGGRNEQFF.

This chain joins TRBV5-1 and TRBJ2-5; D remains ambiguous. Trimming removed 4 bases at V and 2 bases at J, with 12 bases between. Germline CDR1 reads SGHRS; CDR2 reads YFSETQ. The CDR3 is 14 amino acids. The CDR3 is CASSVPDGQETQYF. Here the CDR3 DNA reads TGCGCCAGCAGCGTACCGGACGGACAAGAGACCCAGTACTTC.

This clone appeared once. The chain has TRBV7-5 and TRBJ1-2; the table's D call of TRBD1 was not tested on the DNA. TRBV7-5 is a recognized pseudogene. CDR3 length: 15 residues. CDR3 DNA: TGTGCCAGAAGACACAGAGAACGAGCTAACTATGGCTACACCTTC. It translates to CARRHRERANYGYTF.

In its sample, this clone was seen a few times. This chain uses TRBV10-3 with TRBJ1-1; perhaps TRBD1 as D (5 bases). This CDR3 is 15 amino acids long. Trimming shortened V by 4 bases and J by 0 bases, and 12 bases separated the two germline ends. Germline assignment: CDR1 ENHRY and CDR2 SYGVKD. CDR3 in amino acids: CAISGGGLMNTEAFF. CDR3 DNA sequence: TGTGCCATCAGTGGCGGGGGTCTGATGAACACTGAAGCTTTCTTT.

The J gene is TRBJ2-3, the V gene TRBV11-2; D is unclear. The CDR3 is made up of 12 amino acids. Trimming removed 4 bases from V and 2 bases from J, with 4 bases in between. Germline CDR1 is SGHAT and CDR2 is FQNNGV. The CDR3 DNA follows: TGTGCCAGCAGCTCATACACAGATACGCAGTATTTT. This encodes CASSSYTDTQYF.

V usage is TRBV4-3 and J usage is TRBJ1-4, with a weak D call TRBD1 (5 bases). V lost 3 bases and J 7 bases, leaving 15 bases between the germline ends. This CDR3 is 15 amino acids long. Germline assignment: CDR1 LGHNA and CDR2 YSLEER. The CDR3 DNA reads as TGCGCCAGCAGCCAGGAAGGGGTTCGAGGTGAAAAACTGTTTTTT. As protein: CASSQEGVRGEKLFF.

This sequence joins TRBV6-1 and TRBJ1-5; 7 bases fit TRBD1. V dropped 6 bases and J dropped 7; count of bases not matched to a gene: 12. The CDR3 is 15 amino acids. Germline assignment: CDR1 MNHNS and CDR2 SASEGT. The CDR3 spells CASRAVRGRGQPQHF. DNA of the CDR3: TGTGCCAGCAGAGCCGTAAGGGGGCGAGGACAGCCCCAGCATTTT.

This clone was recorded a few times. The rearrangement joins TRBV9 to TRBJ1-1, with 10 bases fitting TRBD1. The CDR3 is made up of 14 amino acids. Trimming cost V 4 bases and J 3 bases; bases outside gene matches: 3. Germline CDR1 is SGDLS and CDR2 is YYNGEE. The CDR3 protein is CASSPGTGDTEAFF. The DNA of the CDR3 is TGTGCCAGCAGCCCCGGGACAGGGGACACTGAAGCTTTCTTT.

The J gene is TRBJ1-2, the V gene TRBV9, with 9 bases lining up with TRBD1. The CDR3 spans 15 residues. V dropped 3 bases and J dropped 7; count of bases not matched to a gene: 10. Germline CDR1 is SGDLS and CDR2 is YYNGEE. The CDR3 loop reads CASSEWDREYGGYTF. The DNA of the CDR3 is TGTGCCAGCAGCGAATGGGACAGGGAGTATGGTGGCTACACCTTC.

The chain uses TRBV7-2 and TRBJ2-7, with TRBD1 as a possible D gene (5 bases). V gave up 5 bases and J gave up 4 bases, with 21 bases separating them. Germline V lookup: CDR1 SGHTA, CDR2 FQGNSA. The CDR3 sequence is 16 residues long. Written as DNA, the CDR3 is TGTGCCAGCAGCCTCCAGGCGGCAGGGATTTCTTACGAGCAGTACTTC. This encodes CASSLQAAGISYEQYF.

This clone was recorded once. The V call is TRBV2, the J call TRBJ1-1; 7 bases align to TRBD1. Trimming removed 1 base from V and 6 bases from J; junction bases left unmatched: 5. Germline V gives CDR1 SNHLY, CDR2 FYNNEI. This CDR3 region has 14 residues. In nucleotides, the CDR3 is TGTGCCAGCAGTGAAGACAGGGGAGGAGCTGAAGCTTTCTTT. This encodes CASSEDRGGAEAFF.

This chain connects TRBV7-8 to TRBJ2-2; 8 nucleotides line up with TRBD1. Germline V gene sequence: CDR1 SGHVS, CDR2 FQNEAQ. The V segment lost 1 base and the J segment 0 bases; nucleotides outside the gene matches: 4. This CDR3 region has 17 residues. CDR3 sequence: CASSLGSRGPNTGELFF. The CDR3 region has the DNA TGTGCCAGCAGCTTAGGTTCCAGGGGGCCGAACACCGGGGAGCTGTTTTTT.

Note on this clone: At the DNA level, this CDR3 is encoded by other sequences in the same sample as well. This chain links TRBV28 with TRBJ2-7; 12 bases align to TRBD2. V lost 3 bases to trimming and J lost 6 bases; unmatched junction nucleotides: 3. Germline-derived CDR1 and CDR2 are MDHEN and SYDVKM. The CDR3 length is 14 residues. CDR3 residues: CASSLASGRGEQYF. The CDR3 coding sequence is TGTGCCAGCAGTTTGGCTAGCGGGAGGGGCGAGCAGTACTTC. The full variable domain, in which reference TRBV28 and TRBJ2-7 provide the parts outside the CDR3, is DVKVTQSSRYLVKRTGEKVFLECVQDMDHENMFWYRQDPGLGLRLIYFSYDVKMKEKGDIPEGYSVSREKKERFSLILESASTNQTSMYLCASSLASGRGEQYFGPGTRLTVT.

The gene calls are TRBV14 and TRBJ1-2; no definite D call. Trimming took off 3 bases at V and 2 bases at J, with 13 bases between the two ends. Germline V lookup: CDR1 SGHDN, CDR2 FVKESK. This CDR3 spans 15 amino acids. CDR3 nucleotides: TGTGCCAGCAGCCAGATTTCTCAGGAGAACTATGGCTACACCTTC. Translation gives CASSQISQENYGYTF.

This clone was seen a handful of times. The rearrangement uses TRBV18 and TRBJ2-2; D possibly uses TRBD1 or TRBD2 (6 bases each). The CDR3 runs 15 residues. Looked up from germline, CDR1 is KGHSH and CDR2 is LQKENI. Trimming pared 8 bases from V and 2 bases from J, leaving 15 bases between. CDR3: CASRRGGINTGELFF. The CDR3 bases are TGTGCCAGCCGAAGAGGGGGGATTAACACCGGGGAGCTGTTTTTT.

V and J are TRBV5-1 and TRBJ2-1; 9 nucleotides line up with TRBD2. The CDR3 loop spans 15 amino acids. CDR1 and CDR2 from the germline V gene are SGHRS and YFSETQ. Trimming at V came to 2 bases and at J to 7 bases, leaving 7 bases not matched to a gene. The CDR3 here is CASSFDQAGGNEQFF. The CDR3 nucleotides are TGCGCCAGCAGCTTTGACCAAGCGGGAGGAAATGAGCAGTTCTTC.

The CDR3 coding sequence is TGTGCCAGCAGCCCCTGGGTCGGCTCTGGGGCCAACGTCCTGACTTTC. Protein: CASSPWVGSGANVLTF. The J gene is TRBJ2-6, the V gene TRBV11-2, with D unresolved. CDR1 and CDR2 (germline): SGHAT, FQNNGV. Between the trimmed V and J ends, which lost 5 bases and 0 bases, there was a span of 11 bases. The CDR3 totals 16 residues.

The chain links TRBV4-1 to TRBJ1-6, with 9 bases matching TRBD1. Looked up from germline, CDR1 is MGHRA and CDR2 is YSYEKL. The V segment lost 2 bases and the J segment 6 bases; nucleotides outside the gene matches: 14. The CDR3 is 19 residues long. The CDR3 DNA sequence: TGCGCCAGCAGCCAATTTCCTAACACAGGGGGCACGTTTAATTCACCCCTCCACTTT. Translating gives CASSQFPNTGGTFNSPLHF.